The T cell receptor beta chain described here comes from a study of identical twins. The CDR3 extends over 16 amino acids. In germline, CDR1 is LGHNA, CDR2 YSLEER. Trimming took 5 bases from V and 5 from J, leaving 21 bases between them. On this clonotype: As yet, its antigen is unknown.

TCRdb recomputed calls from the 5' RACE reads with MiXCR, one row per CDR3 protein. The sample shows roughly 690,000 distinct CDR3 sequences, 21% of them seen only once. Findings and limits, study-wide: Where beta out-of-frame sequences were concerned, excess twin sharing was weaker.

This sample was shared with a second study, whose subject was T cells expressing NK-cell markers. In that study: The share of CD8+ T cells held by dominant NKG2C+ clonotypes was about 1.0-7.5% in about six donors. No clear determination of HCMV specificity was made for expanded NKG2C+ T cell clones.

This chain links TRBV4-3 with TRBJ2-5, with TRBD2 as a possible D gene (6 bases). The TCR originated in a woman younger than 30 in good health. The sample was PBMCs. The CDR3 DNA follows: TGCGCCAGCAGCGCGAGTCGAGGGGAGGCAACGGAGACCCAGTACTTC. Translating gives CASSASRGEATETQYF.